Below are 8 T cell receptor beta chains sequenced from a single sample in a study of shared T cell receptors in the human thymus. Clones were read by immunoSEQ multiplex PCR, and TCRdb kept only the in-frame ones, dropping some. This sample yields a few hundred thousand clones, of which approximately 95% are seen a single time; 0.015% to 0.025% belongs to the top ten. Sequencing was performed on thymocytes. Receptors originate from a human donor.

The V gene is TRBV30, the J gene TRBJ2-7; a possible D gene is TRBD2 (5 bases). From germline, CDR1 is GTSNPN and CDR2 SVGIG (reference sequence). There are 14 residues in the CDR3. The V and J ends lost 2 bases and 0 bases respectively, with 11 bases between them. CDR3: CAWSHPRGSYEQYF. CDR3 in DNA: TGTGCCTGGAGTCACCCTCGGGGCTCCTACGAGCAGTACTTC. Based on the CDR3 plus reference TRBV30 and TRBJ2-7, the full variable domain is SQTIHQWPATLVQPVGSPLSLECTVEGTSNPNLYWYRQAAGRGLQLLFYSVGIGQISSEVPQNLSASRPQDRQFILSSKKLLLSDSGFYLCAWSHPRGSYEQYFGPGTRLTVT.

The gene calls are TRBV2 and TRBJ1-3; D remains ambiguous. The CDR3 totals 13 residues. CDR1 and CDR2 (germline): SNHLY, FYNNEI. Trimming cost V 4 bases and J 7 bases, with 11 bases left between them. CDR3 sequence: CASSGIGFNTIYF. The DNA of the CDR3 is TGTGCCAGCAGTGGTATAGGGTTTAACACCATATATTTT.

The J gene is TRBJ1-5, the V gene TRBV27, with D perhaps TRBD1 (5 bases). This CDR3 has 18 amino acids. Germline CDR1 and CDR2: MNHEY and SMNVEV (reference sequence). With 2 bases removed from V and 0 bases from J, the gap between germline ends came to 17 bases. The DNA of the CDR3 is TGTGCCAGCAGTTTAAAACAGGTGAACTCTTATAGCAATCAGCCCCAGCATTTT. As protein: CASSLKQVNSYSNQPQHF.

The chain links TRBV1 to TRBJ2-1; TRBD1 is the table's D call, not checked against the DNA. TRBV1 is a known pseudogene. There are 16 residues in the CDR3. CDR3 amino acids: CTSSQGRPSSYNEQFF. The CDR3 bases are TGCACCAGCAGCCAGGGCAGACCAAGCTCCTACAATGAGCAGTTCTTC.

The V gene is TRBV19, the J gene TRBJ2-7; TRBD1 matches at 8 bases. Germline V gene data show CDR1 as LNHDA and CDR2 as SQIVND (reference sequence). The CDR3 has 13 residues. The J segment lost 7 bases and the V segment lost 9 bases, leaving 11 bases of the junction unmatched. The CDR3: CASPDRAVGEQYF. The CDR3 DNA reads as TGTGCCAGCCCGGACAGGGCGGTGGGGGAGCAGTACTTC.

The chain has TRBV19 and TRBJ2-3, with 9 bases lining up with TRBD2. This CDR3 contains 17 residues. Germline trimming cut 10 bases from V and 1 base from J; bases unmatched to any gene: 15. Germline-derived CDR1 and CDR2 are LNHDA and SQIVND (reference sequence). CDR3: CAIKGREGPLGTDTQYF. In DNA form, the CDR3 reads TGTGCCATTAAGGGGCGGGAGGGCCCCTTGGGCACAGATACGCAGTATTTT.

This clone appeared once. In DNA form, the CDR3 reads TGCAGCGTTAAGGACAGGGTCAATCAGCCCCAGCATTTT. This sequence encodes CSVKDRVNQPQHF. The V gene is TRBV29-1, the J gene TRBJ1-5; 8 bases line up with TRBD1. Germline CDR1 and CDR2: SQVTM and ANQGSEA. The CDR3 loop spans 13 amino acids. Germline trimming cut 5 bases from V and 3 bases from J; bases unmatched to any gene: 3. Together with reference TRBV29-1 and TRBJ1-5, the CDR3 gives the full variable domain: SAVISQKPSRDICQRGTSLTIQCQVDSQVTMMFWYRQQPGQSLTLIATANQGSEATYESGFVIDKFPISRPNLTFSTLTVSNMSPEDSSIYLCSVKDRVNQPQHFGDGTRLSIL.

This clone was seen once. The chain links TRBV19 to TRBJ2-1; D is ambiguous. V was shortened by 7 bases and J by 7 bases, with 14 bases between the two germline ends. CDR3 length: 13 residues. CDR1 is LNHDA, CDR2 SQIVND, per germline (reference sequence). The CDR3 loop is CASTLGPLNEQFF. The CDR3 DNA is TGTGCCAGTACTTTAGGACCCCTGAATGAGCAGTTCTTC.